This entry concerns a single T cell receptor (beta chain). The entry originates in a study of shared clonotypes between healthy human individuals. Sequencing was performed with immunoSEQ multiplex PCR; in TCRdb, only in-frame clones are kept and a portion is missing. The sample lists about 1,900,000 clones; about 95% were seen once. Trimming removed 7 bases at V and 0 bases at J, with 11 bases between. The CDR3 runs to 15 residues. Germline values: CDR1 SGDLS, CDR2 YYNGEE. Positive CCR7 selection of CD45RO-negative cells yielded the naive CD8 cells, and terminally differentiated effector memory CD45RA+ cells were excluded. Recent acute infections and vaccinations were absent in the healthy HIV-negative adult donors.

The sample comprised naive CD8+ T cells sorted from blood. The chain joins TRBV9 to TRBJ1-6, with D possibly TRBD1 on 5 matching bases. The TCR sequence derives from a man aged 18 to 30 in good health. The CDR3 is CASQQDSSYNSPLHF. As DNA, the CDR3 is TGTGCCAGCCAACAGGATAGCTCCTATAATTCACCCCTCCACTTT.